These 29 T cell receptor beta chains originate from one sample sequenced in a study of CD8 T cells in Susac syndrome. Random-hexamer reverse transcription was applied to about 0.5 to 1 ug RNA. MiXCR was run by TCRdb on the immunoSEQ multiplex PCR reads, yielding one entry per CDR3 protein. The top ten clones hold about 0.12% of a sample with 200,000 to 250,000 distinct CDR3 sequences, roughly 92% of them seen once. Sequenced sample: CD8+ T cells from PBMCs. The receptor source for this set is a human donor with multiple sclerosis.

CDR3: CASSQDQGLAGGIPSYEQYF. DNA for the CDR3: TGCGCCAGCAGCCAAGATCAGGGGCTAGCGGGAGGGATCCCCTCTTACGAGCAGTACTTC. This chain links TRBV4-1 with TRBJ2-7, with 12 bases aligning to TRBD2. There are 20 residues in the CDR3. Germline V gene lookup returns CDR1 MGHRA and CDR2 YSYEKL. The V segment lost 0 bases and the J segment 4 bases; nucleotides outside the gene matches: 16.

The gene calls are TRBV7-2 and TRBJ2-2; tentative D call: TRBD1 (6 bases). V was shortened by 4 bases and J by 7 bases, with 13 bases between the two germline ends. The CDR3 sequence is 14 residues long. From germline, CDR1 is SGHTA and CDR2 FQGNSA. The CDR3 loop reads CASSSYRAGGELFF. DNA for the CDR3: TGTGCCAGCAGCTCCTACAGGGCTGGCGGGGAGCTGTTTTTT.

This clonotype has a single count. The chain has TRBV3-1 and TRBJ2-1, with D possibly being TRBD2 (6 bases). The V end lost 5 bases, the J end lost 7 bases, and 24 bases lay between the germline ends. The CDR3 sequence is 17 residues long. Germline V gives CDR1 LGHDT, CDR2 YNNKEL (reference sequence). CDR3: CASSANLAPDPWNEQFF. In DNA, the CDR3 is TGTGCCAGCAGCGCCAACCTAGCGCCGGACCCATGGAATGAGCAGTTCTTC.

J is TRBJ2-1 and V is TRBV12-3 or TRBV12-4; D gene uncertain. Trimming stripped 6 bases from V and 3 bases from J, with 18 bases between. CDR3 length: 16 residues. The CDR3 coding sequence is TGTGCCAGCAGCTCCTCCTGGTTGAGCAGCTACAATGAGCAGTTCTTC. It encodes CASSSSWLSSYNEQFF.

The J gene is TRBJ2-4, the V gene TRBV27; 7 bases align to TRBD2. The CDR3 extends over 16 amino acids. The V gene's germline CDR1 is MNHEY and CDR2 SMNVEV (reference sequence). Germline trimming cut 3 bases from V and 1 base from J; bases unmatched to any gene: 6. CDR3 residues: CASSFAGEFAKNIQYF. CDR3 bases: TGTGCCAGCAGTTTTGCGGGAGAGTTTGCCAAAAACATTCAGTACTTC.

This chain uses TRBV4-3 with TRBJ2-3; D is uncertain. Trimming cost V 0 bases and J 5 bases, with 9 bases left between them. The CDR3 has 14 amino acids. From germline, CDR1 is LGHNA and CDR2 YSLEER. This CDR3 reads CASSQEWQKDTQYF. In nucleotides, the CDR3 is TGCGCCAGCAGCCAAGAGTGGCAGAAAGATACGCAGTATTTT.

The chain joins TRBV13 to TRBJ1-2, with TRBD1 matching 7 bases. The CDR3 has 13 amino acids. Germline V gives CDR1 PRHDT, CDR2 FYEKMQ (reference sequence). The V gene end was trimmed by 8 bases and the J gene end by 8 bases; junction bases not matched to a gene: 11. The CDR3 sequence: CASHDRALSGYTF. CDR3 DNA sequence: TGTGCCAGCCACGACAGGGCGCTCTCGGGCTACACCTTC. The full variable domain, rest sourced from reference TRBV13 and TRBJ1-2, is AAGVIQSPRHLIKEKRETATLKCYPIPRHDTVYWYQQGPGQDPQFLISFYEKMQSDKGSIPDRFSAQQFSDYHSELNMSSLELGDSALYFCASHDRALSGYTFGSGTRLTVV.

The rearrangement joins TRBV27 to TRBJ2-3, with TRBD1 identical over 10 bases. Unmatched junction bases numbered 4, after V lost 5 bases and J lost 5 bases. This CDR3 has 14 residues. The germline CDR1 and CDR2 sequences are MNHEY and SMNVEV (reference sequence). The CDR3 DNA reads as TGTGCCAGCAGTCTGTGGACAGGGGGAGATACGCAGTATTTT. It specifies CASSLWTGGDTQYF.

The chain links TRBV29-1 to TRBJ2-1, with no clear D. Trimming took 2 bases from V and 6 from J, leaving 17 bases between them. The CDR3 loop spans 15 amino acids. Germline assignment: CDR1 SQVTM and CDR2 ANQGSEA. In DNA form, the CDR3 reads TGCAGCGTTGAACGGGCGAACACCGTACCCAATGAGCAGTTCTTC. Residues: CSVERANTVPNEQFF.

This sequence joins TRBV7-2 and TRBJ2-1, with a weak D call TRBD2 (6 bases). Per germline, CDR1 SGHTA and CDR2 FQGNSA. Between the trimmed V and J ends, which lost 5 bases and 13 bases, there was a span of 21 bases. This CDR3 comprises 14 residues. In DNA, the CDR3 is TGTGCCAGCAGCGAGACTAGTACCTGGGATGGTCAGTTCTTC. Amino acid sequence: CASSETSTWDGQFF.

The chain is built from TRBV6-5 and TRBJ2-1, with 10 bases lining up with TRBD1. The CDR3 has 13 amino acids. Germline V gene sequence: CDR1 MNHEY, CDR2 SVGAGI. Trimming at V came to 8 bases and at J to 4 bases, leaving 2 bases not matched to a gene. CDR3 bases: TGTGCCAGCCGGGACAGGGGTTACAATGAGCAGTTCTTC. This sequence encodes CASRDRGYNEQFF.

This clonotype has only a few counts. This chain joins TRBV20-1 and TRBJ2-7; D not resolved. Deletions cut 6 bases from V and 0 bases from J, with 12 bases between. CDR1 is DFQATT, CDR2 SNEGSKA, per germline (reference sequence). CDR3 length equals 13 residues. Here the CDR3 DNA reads TGCAGTGCCGTAGATCGGGTCTCCTACGAGCAGTACTTC. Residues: CSAVDRVSYEQYF.

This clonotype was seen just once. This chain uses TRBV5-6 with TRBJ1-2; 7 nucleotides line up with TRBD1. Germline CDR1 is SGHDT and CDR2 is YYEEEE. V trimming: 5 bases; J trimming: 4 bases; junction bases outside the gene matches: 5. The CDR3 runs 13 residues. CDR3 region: CASRQGQAYGYTF. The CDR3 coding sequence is TGTGCCAGCAGACAAGGACAGGCCTATGGCTACACCTTC. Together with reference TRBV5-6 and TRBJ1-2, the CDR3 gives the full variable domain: DAGVTQSPTHLIKTRGQQVTLRCSPKSGHDTVSWYQQALGQGPQFIFQYYEEEERQRGNFPDRFSGHQFPNYSSELNVNALLLGDSALYLCASRQGQAYGYTFGSGTRLTVV.

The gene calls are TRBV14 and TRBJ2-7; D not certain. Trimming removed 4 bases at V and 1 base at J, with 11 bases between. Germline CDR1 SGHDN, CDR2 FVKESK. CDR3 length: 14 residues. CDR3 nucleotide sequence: TGTGCCAGCAGCCTCCCCTCCGAATCCTACGAGCAGTACTTC. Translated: CASSLPSESYEQYF. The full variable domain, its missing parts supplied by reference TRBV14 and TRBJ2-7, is EAGVTQFPSHSVIEKGQTVTLRCDPISGHDNLYWYRRVMGKEIKFLLHFVKESKQDESGMPNNRFLAERTGGTYSTLKVQPAELEDSGVYFCASSLPSESYEQYFGPGTRLTVT.

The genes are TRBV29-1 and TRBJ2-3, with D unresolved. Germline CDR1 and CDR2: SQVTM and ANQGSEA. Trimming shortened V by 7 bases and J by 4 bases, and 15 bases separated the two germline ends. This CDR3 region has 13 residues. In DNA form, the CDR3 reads TGCAGCGCCCCCGGCCAAAATGCAGATACGCAGTATTTT. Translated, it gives CSAPGQNADTQYF.

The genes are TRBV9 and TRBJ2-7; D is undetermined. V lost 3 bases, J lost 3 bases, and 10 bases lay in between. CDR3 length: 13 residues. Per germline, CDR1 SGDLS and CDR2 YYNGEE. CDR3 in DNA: TGTGCCAGCAGCGCCGACCCAGACTACGAGCAGTACTTC. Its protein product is CASSADPDYEQYF.

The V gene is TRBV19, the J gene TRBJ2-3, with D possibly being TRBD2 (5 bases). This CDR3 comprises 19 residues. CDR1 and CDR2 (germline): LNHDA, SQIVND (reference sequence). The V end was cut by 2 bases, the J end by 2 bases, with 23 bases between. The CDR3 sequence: CASSILAVLSREDTDTQYF. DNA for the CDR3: TGTGCCAGTAGTATATTGGCCGTCCTCTCGAGGGAAGACACAGATACGCAGTATTTT. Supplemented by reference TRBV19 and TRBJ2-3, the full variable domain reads DGGITQSPKYLFRKEGQNVTLSCEQNLNHDAMYWYRQDPGQGLRLIYYSQIVNDFQKGDIAEGYSVSREKKESFPLTVTSAQKNPTAFYLCASSILAVLSREDTDTQYFGPGTRLTVL.

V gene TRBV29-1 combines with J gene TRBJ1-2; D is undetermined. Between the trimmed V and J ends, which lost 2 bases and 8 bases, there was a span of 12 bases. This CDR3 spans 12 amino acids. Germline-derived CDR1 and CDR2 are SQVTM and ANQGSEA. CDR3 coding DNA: TGCAGCGTTGAAACGGTTTCTTGGGGCTACACCTTC. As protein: CSVETVSWGYTF.

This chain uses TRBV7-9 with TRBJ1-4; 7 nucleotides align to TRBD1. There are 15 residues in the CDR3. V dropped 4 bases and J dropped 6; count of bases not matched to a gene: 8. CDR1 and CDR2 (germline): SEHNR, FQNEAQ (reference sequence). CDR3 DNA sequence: TGTGCCAGCAGCTCGCCGACAGGGTGGGATGAAAAACTGTTTTTT. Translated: CASSSPTGWDEKLFF.

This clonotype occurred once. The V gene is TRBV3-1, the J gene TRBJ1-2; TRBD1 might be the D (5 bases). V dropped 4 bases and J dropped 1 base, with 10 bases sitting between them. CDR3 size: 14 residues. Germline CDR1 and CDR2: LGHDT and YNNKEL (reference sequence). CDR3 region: CASSPWGGNYGYTF. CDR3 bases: TGTGCCAGCAGCCCCTGGGGGGGTAACTATGGCTACACCTTC.

CDR3 protein: CASSLGDRGVGGYGYTF. Written as DNA, the CDR3 is TGTGCCAGCAGCTTGGGGGACAGGGGCGTCGGTGGCTATGGCTACACCTTC. J is TRBJ1-2 and V is TRBV7-9; TRBD1 matches 10 bases. CDR3 length: 17 amino acids. The germline CDR1 and CDR2 sequences are SEHNR and FQNEAQ (reference sequence). Trimming cost V 3 bases and J 4 bases; bases outside gene matches: 11.

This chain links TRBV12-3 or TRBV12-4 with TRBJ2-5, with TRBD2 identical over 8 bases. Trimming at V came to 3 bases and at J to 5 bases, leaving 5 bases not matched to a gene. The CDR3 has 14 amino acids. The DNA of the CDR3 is TGTGCCAGCAGTTTGCGGGGGGCTCTGGAGACCCAGTACTTC. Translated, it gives CASSLRGALETQYF.

DNA for the CDR3: TGTGCCAGCAGCGTAACGGGAGGGCCTGCCCACGAGCAGTACTTC. It specifies CASSVTGGPAHEQYF. The chain employs TRBV9 and TRBJ2-7; 8 bases are a match to TRBD2. Germline loops: CDR1 SGDLS, CDR2 YYNGEE. Losses at the gene ends were 1 base for V and 5 bases for J; bases not matched to a gene: 8. The CDR3 is made up of 15 amino acids.

In DNA, the CDR3 is TGTGCCAGCAGTTACCAACAGGGAGGATTTGGCACAGATACGCAGTATTTT. This translates into CASSYQQGGFGTDTQYF. This rearrangement joins TRBV27 to TRBJ2-3; either TRBD1 or TRBD2 may supply D (6 bases each). This CDR3 spans 17 amino acids. From germline, CDR1 is MNHEY and CDR2 SMNVEV (reference sequence). Trimming shortened V by 4 bases and J by 1 base, and 18 bases separated the two germline ends.

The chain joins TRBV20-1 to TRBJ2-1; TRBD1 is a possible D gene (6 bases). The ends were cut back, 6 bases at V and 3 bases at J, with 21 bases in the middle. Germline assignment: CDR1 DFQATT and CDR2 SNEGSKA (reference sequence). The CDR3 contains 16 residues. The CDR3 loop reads CSAAGDRDIIYNEQFF. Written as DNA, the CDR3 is TGCAGTGCCGCAGGGGACCGAGATATCATCTACAATGAGCAGTTCTTC.

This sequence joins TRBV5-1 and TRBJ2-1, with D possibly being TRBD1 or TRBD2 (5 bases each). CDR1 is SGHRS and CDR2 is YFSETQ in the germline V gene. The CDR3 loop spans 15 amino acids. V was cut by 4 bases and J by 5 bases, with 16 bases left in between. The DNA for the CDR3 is TGCGCCAGCAGCGGCCGGGACCGGGGAGACAATGAGCAGTTCTTC. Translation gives CASSGRDRGDNEQFF.

CDR3 amino acids: CSAAGTSGYEQYF. DNA for the CDR3: TGCAGTGCCGCCGGGACTAGCGGCTACGAGCAGTACTTC. The V and J genes are TRBV20-1 and TRBJ2-7; 11 bases fit TRBD2. Per the germline V gene, CDR1 is DFQATT and CDR2 is SNEGSKA (reference sequence). The CDR3 has 13 residues. With 6 bases clipped from V and 3 bases from J, the junction kept 4 bases outside the gene matches.

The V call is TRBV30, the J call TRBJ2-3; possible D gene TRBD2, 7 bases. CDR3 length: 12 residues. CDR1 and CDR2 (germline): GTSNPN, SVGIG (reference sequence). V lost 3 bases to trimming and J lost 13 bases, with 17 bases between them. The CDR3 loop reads CAWSALGGQKYF. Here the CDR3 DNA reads TGTGCCTGGAGCGCCTTGGGGGGGCAGAAGTATTTT.

The CDR3 sequence is CASRTGVDGYTF. The CDR3 nucleotides read TGTGCCAGCCGGACAGGGGTTGACGGCTACACCTTC. The chain has TRBV19 and TRBJ1-2; 9 bases align to TRBD1. Germline lookup yields CDR1 LNHDA and CDR2 SQIVND (reference sequence). V lost 9 bases and J lost 8; bases outside the gene matches: 7. CDR3 size: 12 residues.